This TCR beta chain was captured by sequencing in a study of metastatic and nonmetastatic thyroid tumors. The wider study: From malignant and benign thyroid patients, repertoires in blood and in tumor or nodule tissue were compared.

This clone appeared a few times. What it binds is unknown. TCRdb re-called clones from the PCR reads using MiXCR. The top ten hold roughly 10% of the sample, which has roughly 18,000 clones, 34% seen once. Thyroid surgery had not been preceded by any treatment in any patient. This CDR3 contains 15 residues. The V segment lost 6 bases and the J segment 0 bases; nucleotides outside the gene matches: 6. Germline V gene lookup returns CDR1 MNHNS and CDR2 SASEGT. General study findings and limits: Reportedly, malignant thyroid tumors had significantly higher TCR beta diversity than benign nodules, in blood and tumor.

V gene TRBV6-1 combines with J gene TRBJ2-7, with 9 bases that match TRBD1. The material sequenced was tumor tissue. This TCR was sampled from a male donor with papillary thyroid cancer or a benign thyroid nodule (not recorded which). Some clones in this sample may be carry-over from other donors' samples. Here the CDR3 DNA reads TGTGCCAGCAGGCTGGGACAGGGAAGCTCCTACGAGCAGTACTTC. As protein: CASRLGQGSSYEQYF.